This TCR beta chain was identified in a study of blood T cell repertoires in COVID-19. Study information: From the United States, Italy and Spain came samples of acute and convalescent COVID-19. PBMCs, B-cell-depleted T cells, or T cells provided the cDNA or gDNA that made up the material.

This clone showed up just once. In the source study's methods: Reference gene primer amplification yielded estimated nucleated cell counts. Assay: immunoSEQ multiplex PCR; the TCRdb copy retains only in-frame clones and omits some. That table furnishes V, J and clone size, whereas the DNA furnished D and trimming. The sample lists about 58,000 clones; roughly 89% were seen once. CDR1 and CDR2 from the germline V gene are LGHNA and YSLEER. The length of the CDR3 is 15 residues. V was shortened by 4 bases and J by 6 bases, with 16 bases between the two germline ends. Source material: peripheral blood. The V call is TRBV4-3, the J call TRBJ1-5; no firm D call. This sequence was found in a man aged 55 to 69 with active COVID-19. The CDR3 coding sequence is TGCGCCAGCAGCCGCTCACGGGGTGGCGGTCAGCCCCAGCATTTT. Its protein product is CASSRSRGGGQPQHF.